These 2 T cell receptor beta chains share one sample of origin, sequenced in a study of cytomegalovirus exposure and HLA in healthy donors. PCR primers comprised 60 Vbeta and 13 Jbeta primers. Profiling relied on immunoSEQ multiplex PCR, and the TCRdb table lists in-frame clones only, not all of them. This sample has about 97,000 clones, with roughly 80% found just once. Material: PBMCs. The origin of the receptors is a man aged 40-49 years in good health and CMV-seronegative.

The V gene is TRBV6-5, the J gene TRBJ2-7, with 8 bases fitting TRBD1. The J segment lost 2 bases and the V segment lost 3 bases, leaving 3 bases of the junction unmatched. Per germline, CDR1 MNHEY and CDR2 SVGAGI. This CDR3 region has 14 residues. As DNA, the CDR3 is TGTGCCAGCAGTTATCGGACAGGGACCTACGAGCAGTACTTC. Its protein is CASSYRTGTYEQYF.

The V and J genes are TRBV30 and TRBJ2-5; D ambiguous. The assigned J gene may be wrong: the sequence end matches TRBJ2-7 better. The germline CDR1 and CDR2 sequences are GTSNPN and SVGIG (reference sequence). The CDR3 contains 14 residues. The CDR3 reads CAWTVDWGSYEQYF. In nucleotides, the CDR3 is TGTGCCTGGACGGTGGATTGGGGCTCCTACGAGCAGTACTTC.